This is a list of T cell receptor beta chains from one sample in a study of blood T cell repertoires in COVID-19. Data came from immunoSEQ multiplex PCR; TCRdb stores just in-frame clones and leaves some out. This repertoire shows some 250,000 clones, about 80% found once; its top ten account for 4.4%. What was sequenced was peripheral blood. The receptor set was obtained from a man in his forties or fifties with active or convalescent COVID-19. Each CDR3 is given with its conserved first and last residue. Fields, in order: V gene, J gene, CDR3 protein.

V gene: TRBV5-4
J gene: TRBJ2-3
CDR3 protein: CASSSELARDTQYF

V gene: TRBV30
J gene: TRBJ2-6
CDR3 protein: CAWCPKGISGANVLTF

V gene: TRBV6-2/TRBV6-3
J gene: TRBJ2-7
CDR3 protein: CASSTTRVAEQYF

V gene: TRBV6-5
J gene: TRBJ1-1
CDR3 protein: CASSKQGTEAFF

V gene: TRBV10-3
J gene: TRBJ1-2
CDR3 protein: CASGDRTNYGYTF

V gene: TRBV3-1/TRBV3-2
J gene: TRBJ1-2
CDR3 protein: CASSQEPNRGNGYTF

V gene: TRBV30
J gene: TRBJ2-2
CDR3 protein: CAWSVRFGGNTGELFF

V gene: TRBV11-1
J gene: TRBJ2-1
CDR3 protein: CASSLQGSYNEQFF

V gene: TRBV14
J gene: TRBJ1-1
CDR3 protein: CASSQGTWAEAFF

V gene: TRBV6-6
J gene: TRBJ1-6
CDR3 protein: CASRDRGNSPLHF

V gene: TRBV20-1
J gene: TRBJ2-2
CDR3 protein: CSARQTGELFF

V gene: TRBV9
J gene: TRBJ1-1
CDR3 protein: CASSVAQQNTEAFF

V gene: TRBV19
J gene: TRBJ2-3
CDR3 protein: CASSVSSGGPTDTQYF

V gene: TRBV4-1
J gene: TRBJ2-1
CDR3 protein: CASSQVGQGGVHEQFF

V gene: TRBV29-1
J gene: TRBJ1-2
CDR3 protein: CSAQDSYYGYTF

V gene: TRBV30
J gene: TRBJ2-1
CDR3 protein: CAWSVKGAGEQFF

V gene: TRBV12-2
J gene: TRBJ1-6
CDR3 protein: CASRLRLVGGNLGNSPLHF

V gene: TRBV7-9
J gene: TRBJ1-5
CDR3 protein: CASSQDSFHQPQHF

V gene: TRBV10-3
J gene: TRBJ1-1
CDR3 protein: CATKVRGWNTEAFF

V gene: TRBV19
J gene: TRBJ2-5
CDR3 protein: CASSWTSQETQYF

V gene: TRBV19
J gene: TRBJ2-7
CDR3 protein: CASSAGELGEQYF

V gene: TRBV30
J gene: TRBJ1-6
CDR3 protein: CAWILASNNSPLHF

V gene: TRBV5-6
J gene: TRBJ1-1
CDR3 protein: CASSLDRSFSEAFF

V gene: TRBV27
J gene: TRBJ1-1
CDR3 protein: CASSLVGGRNTEAFF

V gene: TRBV7-2
J gene: TRBJ2-7
CDR3 protein: CASSRSRYSAYEQYF

V gene: TRBV19
J gene: TRBJ2-1
CDR3 protein: CASKNPGVYNEQFF

V gene: TRBV7-8
J gene: TRBJ2-4
CDR3 protein: CASSLAEGTKNIQYF

V gene: TRBV6-6
J gene: TRBJ1-5
CDR3 protein: CASSGTVENQPQHF

V gene: TRBV10-3
J gene: TRBJ1-5
CDR3 protein: CAISTGTGGNQPQHF

V gene: TRBV28
J gene: TRBJ1-4
CDR3 protein: CASRGKEKLFF

V gene: TRBV20-1
J gene: TRBJ2-5
CDR3 protein: CSAREAGTQYF

V gene: TRBV6-5
J gene: TRBJ2-3
CDR3 protein: CASSMRVEDTQYF

V gene: TRBV6-1
J gene: TRBJ1-3
CDR3 protein: CASSEIVGHSGNTIYF

V gene: TRBV9
J gene: TRBJ1-4
CDR3 protein: CASSPGVGSEKLFF

V gene: TRBV7-2
J gene: TRBJ2-7
CDR3 protein: CASTPFVSSYEQYF

V gene: TRBV6-6
J gene: TRBJ1-5
CDR3 protein: CASSPDTYQPQHF

V gene: TRBV4-2
J gene: TRBJ2-1
CDR3 protein: CASTITTSGGAGEQFF

V gene: TRBV11-3
J gene: TRBJ1-1
CDR3 protein: CASSSGGGRAEAFF

V gene: TRBV9
J gene: TRBJ1-2
CDR3 protein: CASSLRGILYGYTF

V gene: TRBV10-3
J gene: TRBJ2-3
CDR3 protein: CAISEPGLAIGVTDTQYF

V gene: TRBV7-2
J gene: TRBJ1-2
CDR3 protein: CASSPGTGGAYGYTF

V gene: TRBV6-4
J gene: TRBJ2-3
CDR3 protein: CASSLTSGGADTQYF

V gene: TRBV7-9
J gene: TRBJ2-1
CDR3 protein: CASSSEGRGNNEQFF

V gene: TRBV5-1
J gene: TRBJ1-2
CDR3 protein: CASSLLGDNYTF

V gene: TRBV23-1
J gene: TRBJ1-4
CDR3 protein: CASSHSAGTFATNEKLFF

V gene: TRBV5-4
J gene: TRBJ1-2
CDR3 protein: CASSRDRQGSGYTF

V gene: TRBV5-1
J gene: TRBJ2-3
CDR3 protein: CASSPGLADTQYF

V gene: TRBV15
J gene: TRBJ2-2
CDR3 protein: CATRNSLAGANTGELFF